Here is one TCR beta chain with its context. The antigen remains undetermined. Profiled with immunoSEQ multiplex PCR; TCRdb holds only in-frame clones, not every one. The sample includes about 48,000 clones, 82% seen only once; the top ten take about 1.8%. On cycle 4 day 1 and cycle 7 day 1, as well as at baseline, blood was sampled. Germline CDR1 reads LNHNV; CDR2 reads YYDKDF (reference sequence). The CDR3 covers 15 residues. V lost 1 base to trimming and J lost 5 bases, with 15 bases between them. These data come from a study of OX40 agonist ivuxolimab in advanced cancers. The overall study: Dose-escalation patients were diagnosed with hepatocellular carcinoma, melanoma, renal cell cancer or head and neck cancer. Subjects had a mean age of 60 years, with a range of 23 to 79; just over 80% were male. Findings and limits, study-wide: At doses 0.1 to 3.0 mg/kg, CD4+ and CD8+ clones expanded.

Specimen: CD4+ or CD8+ T cells sorted from blood, collected in a trial of the OX40 agonist ivuxolimab. This clonotype originated in an adult with an advanced solid tumor such as melanoma, head and neck, liver or kidney cancer. V is TRBV15 and J is TRBJ2-7; TRBD1 is a possible D gene (6 bases). DNA for the CDR3: TGTGCCACCAGCAGAGCATTCCCGGACAGCCACGAGCAGTACTTC. As protein: CATSRAFPDSHEQYF. The variable domain in full, with the rest retrieved from reference TRBV15 and TRBJ2-7, is DAMVIQNPRYQVTQFGKPVTLSCSQTLNHNVMYWYQQKSSQAPKLLFHYYDKDFNNEADTPDNFQSRRPNTSFCFLDIRSPGLGDTAMYLCATSRAFPDSHEQYFGPGTRLTVT.